This T cell receptor beta chain was identified in a study of shared clonotypes between healthy human individuals. Terminally differentiated effector memory CD45RA+ cells were excluded by CCR7 positive selection of CD45RO-negative cells. The CDR3 covers 14 residues. With 4 bases removed from V and 1 base from J, the gap between germline ends came to 10 bases. Germline V gene lookup returns CDR1 MNHEY and CDR2 SMNVEV (reference sequence). Measured with immunoSEQ multiplex PCR; TCRdb has only the in-frame clones, and not every one. Of around 640,000 clones listed, approximately 96% are singletons. Sequencing was performed on naive CD8+ T cells sorted from blood. The TCR sequence derives from a woman in her 30s in good health. V is TRBV27 and J is TRBJ1-1, with a tentative D call TRBD1 (6 bases). The CDR3 region has the DNA TGTGCCAGCAGTTGGGGGGGCTCGAACACTGAAGCTTTCTTT. Its protein product is CASSWGGSNTEAFF.